Given below is one T cell receptor (beta chain) in context. Its antigen is unknown. No qualities accompany the bases; no much larger clone lies one base away. The collaborating institutions used their own protocols to collect whole blood in K2EDTA tubes. For TCRbeta analysis, collaborator samples were shipped as frozen whole blood, as isolated PBMCs, or as DNA extracted from either sample type. This sample stems from a study of blood T cell repertoires in COVID-19 (TCRdb year 2020). Study-level background: The collaborator samples originated in the United States, Italy and Spain and spanned the acute and convalescent phases of COVID-19. The material from the prospective study consisted of cDNA or gDNA derived from T cells, B-cell-depleted T cells, or PBMCs. Subjects who had been exposed to COVID-19, were actively infected with it, or had recovered from it provided the deeply sampled blood TCRbeta repertoires that made up the dataset. The repertoires were made available in a free public database intended to serve as a resource for research on the immune response to SARS-CoV-2. The samples were drawn from two sources: the first 160 participants of the ongoing ImmuneRACE study, and some 1,300 subjects contributed by 6 global collaborators. Sample metadata almost always included a de-identified subject ID, COVID-19 status, age in years and sex. HLA class I and class II types, where available, came from metadata supplied by the sample provider rather than from assay-based typing.

Overall results and qualifications from the work: Clinical and demographic metadata were provided uncurated, with the amount varying by source and participant.

TCRbeta CDR3 regions were amplified from genomic DNA using the immunoSEQ Assay, a bias-controlled multiplex PCR. On the study's bioinformatics: The number of nucleated cells in each sample was estimated by amplification of reference gene primers within the assay. To quantify the absolute abundance of each unique TCRbeta CDR3 rearrangement, sequence reads were collapsed and filtered. For each sample, productive Simpson clonality was calculated as the square root of Simpson's diversity index across productive rearrangements. TCRdb holds this immuneACCESS table with in-frame rearrangements only. Some clones are missing; in checked studies, unresolved V genes explain under half, and the rest has no known cause. That table supplies the V and J calls and clone size; D and trimming were determined from the DNA. The sample table contains 55,000 to 80,000 clones; only one count was recorded for roughly 80% of them. The ten largest clonotypes hold roughly 28% of the sample.

Inclusive of the bounding cysteine and phenylalanine, the CDR3 is 15 residues long. The sequence is cut down to CDR3 DNA, 45 bases in frame from base 1. V is cut back by 3 bases and J by 1 base, with 5 bases in the junction unmatched. CDR1 and CDR2 (SGDLS, YYNGEE) derive from the germline V gene. The TCR comes from a man aged 70-80 years with acute or convalescent COVID-19. The specimen was peripheral blood. The rearranged segments are TRBV9 and TRBJ1-1, and 8 junctional nucleotides match TRBD1. Here the CDR3 is given as CASSAEQGGNTEAFF. The nucleotides are TGTGCCAGCAGCGCCGAACAGGGGGGGAACACTGAAGCTTTCTTT.